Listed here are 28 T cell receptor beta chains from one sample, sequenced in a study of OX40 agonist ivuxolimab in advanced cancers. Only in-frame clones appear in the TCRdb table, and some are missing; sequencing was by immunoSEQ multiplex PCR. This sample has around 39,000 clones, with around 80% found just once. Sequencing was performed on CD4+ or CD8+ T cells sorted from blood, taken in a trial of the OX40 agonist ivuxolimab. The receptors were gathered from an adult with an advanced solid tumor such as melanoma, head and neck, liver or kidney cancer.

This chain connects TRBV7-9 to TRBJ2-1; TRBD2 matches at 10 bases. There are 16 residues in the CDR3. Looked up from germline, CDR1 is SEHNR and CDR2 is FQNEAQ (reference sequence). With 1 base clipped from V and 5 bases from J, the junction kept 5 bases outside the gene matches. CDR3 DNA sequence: TGTGCCAGCAGCTTAGTTGAGCGGGAGGGCCACAATGAGCAGTTCTTC. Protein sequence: CASSLVEREGHNEQFF.

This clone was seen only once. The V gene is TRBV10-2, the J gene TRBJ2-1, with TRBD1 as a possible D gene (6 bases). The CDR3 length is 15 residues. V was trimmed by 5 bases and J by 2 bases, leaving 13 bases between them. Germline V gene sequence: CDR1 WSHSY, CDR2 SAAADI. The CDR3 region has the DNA TGCGCCAGCAGTTCCCGGGACAAGACCTACAATGAGCAGTTCTTC. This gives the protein CASSSRDKTYNEQFF.

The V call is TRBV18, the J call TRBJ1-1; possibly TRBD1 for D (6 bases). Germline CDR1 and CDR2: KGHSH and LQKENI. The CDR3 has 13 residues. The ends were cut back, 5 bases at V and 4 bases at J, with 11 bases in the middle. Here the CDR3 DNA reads TGTGCCAGCTCATTACAGGGAGGCACTGAAGCTTTCTTT. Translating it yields CASSLQGGTEAFF.

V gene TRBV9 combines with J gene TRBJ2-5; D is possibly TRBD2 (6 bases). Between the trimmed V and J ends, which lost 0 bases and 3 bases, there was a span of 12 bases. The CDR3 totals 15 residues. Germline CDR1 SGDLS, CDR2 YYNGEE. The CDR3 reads CASSVEDYPEETQYF. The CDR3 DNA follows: TGTGCCAGCAGCGTAGAGGACTACCCCGAAGAGACCCAGTACTTC.

The DNA of the CDR3 is TGTGCCAGCAGCTTGAGTGTCGCGGAGACCCAGTACTTC. Its protein is CASSLSVAETQYF. The chain combines TRBV7-6 with TRBJ2-5, with unresolved D. This CDR3 region has 13 residues. V lost 3 bases and J 5 bases, leaving 10 bases between the germline ends. The germline V gene has CDR1 SGHVS and CDR2 FNYEAQ.

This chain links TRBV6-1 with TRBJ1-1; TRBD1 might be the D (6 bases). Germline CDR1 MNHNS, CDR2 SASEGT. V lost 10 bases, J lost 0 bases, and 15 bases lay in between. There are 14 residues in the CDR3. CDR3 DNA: TGTGCCACTTGGTGGGGGGCGGTGAACACTGAAGCTTTCTTT. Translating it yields CATWWGAVNTEAFF.

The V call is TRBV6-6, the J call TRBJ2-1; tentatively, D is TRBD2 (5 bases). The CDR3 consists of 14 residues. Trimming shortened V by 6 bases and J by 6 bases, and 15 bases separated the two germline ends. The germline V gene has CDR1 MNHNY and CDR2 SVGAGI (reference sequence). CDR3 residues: CASSTGKTLNEQFF. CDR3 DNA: TGTGCCAGCAGCACCGGGAAGACACTCAATGAGCAGTTCTTC.

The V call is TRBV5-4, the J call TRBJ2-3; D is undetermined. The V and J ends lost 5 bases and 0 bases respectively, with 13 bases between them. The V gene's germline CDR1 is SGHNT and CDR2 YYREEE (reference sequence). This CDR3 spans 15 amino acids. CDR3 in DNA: TGTGCCAGCAGTCACGAACCACGAAGCACAGATACGCAGTATTTT. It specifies CASSHEPRSTDTQYF.

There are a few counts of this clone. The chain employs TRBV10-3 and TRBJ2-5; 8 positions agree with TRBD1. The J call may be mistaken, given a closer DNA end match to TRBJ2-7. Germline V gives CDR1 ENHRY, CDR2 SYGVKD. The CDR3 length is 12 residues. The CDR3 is CASRVTGGEQYF. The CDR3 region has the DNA TGTGCCTCGCGGGTCACAGGGGGCGAGCAGTACTTC.

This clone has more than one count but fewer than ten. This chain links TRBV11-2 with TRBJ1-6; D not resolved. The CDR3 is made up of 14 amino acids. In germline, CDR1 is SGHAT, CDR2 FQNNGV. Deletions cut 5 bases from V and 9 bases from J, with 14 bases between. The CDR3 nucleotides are TGTGCCAGCAGCGTAAGGGTCTCGGGTTCACCCCTCCACTTT. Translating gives CASSVRVSGSPLHF.

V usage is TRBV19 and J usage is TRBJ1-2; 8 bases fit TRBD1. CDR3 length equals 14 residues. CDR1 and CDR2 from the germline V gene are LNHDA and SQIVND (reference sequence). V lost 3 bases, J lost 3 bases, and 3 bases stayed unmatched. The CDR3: CASSIDRGHYGYTF. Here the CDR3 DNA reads TGTGCCAGTAGTATTGACAGGGGCCACTATGGCTACACCTTC.

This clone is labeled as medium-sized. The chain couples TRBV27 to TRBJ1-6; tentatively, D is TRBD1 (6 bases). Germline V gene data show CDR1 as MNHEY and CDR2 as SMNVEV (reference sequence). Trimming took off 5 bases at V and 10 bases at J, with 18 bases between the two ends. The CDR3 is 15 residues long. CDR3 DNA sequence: TGTGCCAGCAGTCTAGAGACAGGCTCTAAATCACCCCTCCACTTT. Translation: CASSLETGSKSPLHF.

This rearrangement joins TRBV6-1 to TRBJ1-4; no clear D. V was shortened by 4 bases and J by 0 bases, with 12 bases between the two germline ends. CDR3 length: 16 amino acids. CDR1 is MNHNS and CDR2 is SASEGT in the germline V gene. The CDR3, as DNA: TGTGCCAGCAGTGCGTCGATGCTTGCAACTAATGAAAAACTGTTTTTT. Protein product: CASSASMLATNEKLFF.

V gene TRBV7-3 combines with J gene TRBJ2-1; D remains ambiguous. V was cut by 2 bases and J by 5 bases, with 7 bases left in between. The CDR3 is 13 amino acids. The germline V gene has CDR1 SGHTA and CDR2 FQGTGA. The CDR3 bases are TGTGCCAGCAGCTTAGGGTCCGACAATGAGCAGTTCTTC. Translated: CASSLGSDNEQFF.

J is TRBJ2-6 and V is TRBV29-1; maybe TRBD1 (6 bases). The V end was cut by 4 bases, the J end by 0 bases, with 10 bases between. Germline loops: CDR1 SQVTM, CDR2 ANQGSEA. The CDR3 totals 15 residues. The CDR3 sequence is CSVGGTSSGANVLTF. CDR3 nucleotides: TGCAGCGTTGGAGGGACAAGCTCTGGGGCCAACGTCCTGACTTTC.

The CDR3: CATYNFGEQYF. Here the CDR3 DNA reads TGTGCCACCTACAACTTTGGCGAGCAGTACTTC. The chain is built from TRBV28 and TRBJ2-7; D not resolved. CDR1 is MDHEN and CDR2 is SYDVKM in the germline V gene. V was shortened by 10 bases and J by 6 bases, with 13 bases between the two germline ends. CDR3 length: 11 amino acids.

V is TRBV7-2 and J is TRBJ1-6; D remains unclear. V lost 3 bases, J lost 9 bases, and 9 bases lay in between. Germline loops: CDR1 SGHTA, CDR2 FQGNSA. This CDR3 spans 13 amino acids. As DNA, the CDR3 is TGTGCCAGCAGCTTCCGCCAGATTTCACCCCTCCACTTT. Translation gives CASSFRQISPLHF.

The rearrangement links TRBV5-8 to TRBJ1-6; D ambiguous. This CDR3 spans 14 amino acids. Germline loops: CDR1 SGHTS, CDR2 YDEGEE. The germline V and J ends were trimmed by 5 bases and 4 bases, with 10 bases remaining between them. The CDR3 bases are TGTGCCAGCAGTTCTAGAGCGTATAATTCACCCCTCCACTTT. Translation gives CASSSRAYNSPLHF.

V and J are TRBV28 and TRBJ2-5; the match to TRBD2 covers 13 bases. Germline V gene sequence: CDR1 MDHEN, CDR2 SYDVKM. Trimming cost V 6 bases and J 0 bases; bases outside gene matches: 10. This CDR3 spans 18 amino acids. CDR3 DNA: TGTGCCAGCAGAGAGATGGGGGGGACTAGCGGGGACCAAGAGACCCAGTACTTC. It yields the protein CASREMGGTSGDQETQYF.

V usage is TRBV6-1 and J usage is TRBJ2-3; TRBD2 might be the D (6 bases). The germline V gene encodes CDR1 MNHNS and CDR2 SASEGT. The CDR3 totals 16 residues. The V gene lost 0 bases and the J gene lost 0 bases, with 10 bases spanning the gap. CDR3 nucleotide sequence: TGTGCCAGCAGTGAAGCCGGAGGGACTAGCACAGATACGCAGTATTTT. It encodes CASSEAGGTSTDTQYF.

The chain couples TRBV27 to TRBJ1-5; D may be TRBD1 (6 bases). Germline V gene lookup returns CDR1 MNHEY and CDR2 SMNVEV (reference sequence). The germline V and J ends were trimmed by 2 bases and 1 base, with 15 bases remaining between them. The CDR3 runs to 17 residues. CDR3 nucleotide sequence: TGTGCCAGCAGTTTAAGGGGGAGCAGGGCGAGCAATCAGCCCCAGCATTTT. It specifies CASSLRGSRASNQPQHF.

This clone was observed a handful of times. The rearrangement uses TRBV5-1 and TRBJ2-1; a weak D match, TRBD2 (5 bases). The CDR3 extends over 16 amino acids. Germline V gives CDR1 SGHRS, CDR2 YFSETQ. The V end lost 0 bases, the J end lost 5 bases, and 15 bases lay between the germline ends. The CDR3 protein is CASSLVAGGPNNEQFF. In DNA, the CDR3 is TGCGCCAGCAGCTTGGTGGCAGGCGGGCCCAACAATGAGCAGTTCTTC.

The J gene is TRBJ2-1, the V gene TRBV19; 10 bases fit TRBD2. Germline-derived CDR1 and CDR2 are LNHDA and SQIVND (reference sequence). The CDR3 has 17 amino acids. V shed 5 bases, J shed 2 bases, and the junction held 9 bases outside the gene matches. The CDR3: CASSPNSLAGAYNEQFF. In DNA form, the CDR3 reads TGTGCCAGTAGTCCCAACTCCCTAGCGGGAGCCTACAATGAGCAGTTCTTC.

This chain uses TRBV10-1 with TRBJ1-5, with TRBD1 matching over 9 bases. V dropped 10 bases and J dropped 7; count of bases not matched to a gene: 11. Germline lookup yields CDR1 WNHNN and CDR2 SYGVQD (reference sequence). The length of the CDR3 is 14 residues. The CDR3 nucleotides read TGCGCCACCCGGACAGGGGAGGAAAGCCAGCCCCAGCATTTT. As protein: CATRTGEESQPQHF.

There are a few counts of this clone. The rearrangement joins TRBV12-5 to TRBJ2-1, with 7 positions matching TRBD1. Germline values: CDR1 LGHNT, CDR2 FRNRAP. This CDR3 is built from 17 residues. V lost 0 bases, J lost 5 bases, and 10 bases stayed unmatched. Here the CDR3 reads CASGLVKSGTADNEQFF. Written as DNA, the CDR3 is TGTGCTAGTGGTTTGGTAAAATCAGGGACAGCTGACAATGAGCAGTTCTTC.

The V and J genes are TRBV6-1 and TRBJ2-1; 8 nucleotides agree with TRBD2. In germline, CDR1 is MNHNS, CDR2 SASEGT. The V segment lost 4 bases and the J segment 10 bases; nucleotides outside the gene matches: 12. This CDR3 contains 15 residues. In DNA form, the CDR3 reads TGTGCCAGCAGTGTTCCCGGGACTAGGAATCGAGAGCAGTTCTTC. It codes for CASSVPGTRNREQFF.

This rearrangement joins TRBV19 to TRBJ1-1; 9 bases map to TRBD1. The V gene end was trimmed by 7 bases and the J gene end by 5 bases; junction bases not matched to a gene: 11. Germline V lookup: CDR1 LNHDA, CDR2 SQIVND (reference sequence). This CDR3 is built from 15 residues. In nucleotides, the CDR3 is TGTGCCAGTATGGCCGGGACAGGGCCGAGGACTGAAGCTTTCTTT. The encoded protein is CASMAGTGPRTEAFF.

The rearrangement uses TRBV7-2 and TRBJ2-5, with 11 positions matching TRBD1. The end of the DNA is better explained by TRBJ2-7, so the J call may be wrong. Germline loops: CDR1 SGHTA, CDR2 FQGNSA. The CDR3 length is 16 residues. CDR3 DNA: TGTGCCAGCAGCCCGCGGACAGGGGGCCGGTCTTACGAGCAGTACTTC. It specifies CASSPRTGGRSYEQYF.